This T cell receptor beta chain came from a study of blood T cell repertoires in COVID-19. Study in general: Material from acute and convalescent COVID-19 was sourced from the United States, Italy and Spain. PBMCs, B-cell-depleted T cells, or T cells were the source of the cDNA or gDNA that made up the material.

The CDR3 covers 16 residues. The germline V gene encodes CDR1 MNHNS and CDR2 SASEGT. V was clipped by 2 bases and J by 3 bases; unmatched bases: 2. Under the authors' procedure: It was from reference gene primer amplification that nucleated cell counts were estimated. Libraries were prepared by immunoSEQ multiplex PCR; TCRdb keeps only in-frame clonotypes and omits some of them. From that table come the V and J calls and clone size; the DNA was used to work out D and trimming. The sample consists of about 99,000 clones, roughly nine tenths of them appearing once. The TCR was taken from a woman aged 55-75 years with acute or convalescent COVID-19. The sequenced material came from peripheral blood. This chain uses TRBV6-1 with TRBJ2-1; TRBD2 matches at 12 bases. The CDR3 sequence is CASSELGLAGYNEQFF. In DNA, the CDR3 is TGTGCCAGCAGTGAATTGGGACTAGCGGGCTACAATGAGCAGTTCTTC.